Listed here are 14 T cell receptor beta chains from one sample, sequenced in a study of cytotoxic CD8 clonotypes in ibrutinib-treated CLL. The protocol was immunoSEQ multiplex PCR, while the TCRdb copy is restricted to in-frame clones and leaves out a portion. The sample includes approximately 42,000 clones, almost 70% of them seen just once. Sequenced material: PBMCs, taken after 12 months of ibrutinib treatment. The receptors originated from a human donor with chronic lymphocytic leukemia.

This clone was seen only once. The chain employs TRBV20-1 and TRBJ2-1, with D maybe TRBD1 (6 bases). V lost 6 bases and J 7 bases, leaving 10 bases between the germline ends. Germline V gene sequence: CDR1 DFQATT, CDR2 SNEGSKA (reference sequence). This CDR3 is 11 amino acids long. The CDR3: CSASTGNEQFF. DNA for the CDR3: TGCAGTGCGAGTACAGGGAATGAGCAGTTCTTC.

This chain connects TRBV4-1 to TRBJ1-2; D is uncertain. The V gene lost 5 bases and the J gene lost 2 bases, with 3 bases spanning the gap. The germline gives CDR1 MGHRA, CDR2 YSYEKL. The length of the CDR3 is 11 residues. In nucleotides, the CDR3 is TGCGCCAGCAGCGACAACTATGGCTACACCTTC. This encodes CASSDNYGYTF.

The genes are TRBV5-8 and TRBJ2-5, with D possibly matching TRBD2 (6 bases). The CDR3 runs to 14 residues. Trimming removed 4 bases at V and 2 bases at J, with 12 bases between. Looked up from germline, CDR1 is SGHTS and CDR2 is YDEGEE. This chain's CDR3 is CASSPRTIQETQYF. CDR3 coding DNA: TGTGCCAGCAGCCCCAGGACTATACAAGAGACCCAGTACTTC.

This clone has only a few counts. The chain employs TRBV10-2 and TRBJ2-7; D is perhaps TRBD2 (6 bases). Trimming removed 2 bases at V and 0 bases at J, with 8 bases between. The CDR3 is made up of 14 amino acids. CDR1 and CDR2 (germline): WSHSY, SAAADI. CDR3 sequence reads: CASSEGGSSYEQYF. In DNA form, the CDR3 reads TGCGCCAGCAGTGAGGGAGGGAGCTCCTACGAGCAGTACTTC.

This clone showed up just a few times. This chain links TRBV7-9 with TRBJ2-2; 13 nucleotides line up with TRBD2. Germline CDR1 is SEHNR and CDR2 is FQNEAQ (reference sequence). This CDR3 spans 17 amino acids. V was pared by 5 bases and J by 6 bases, with 9 bases of the junction left unmatched. The CDR3, as DNA: TGTGCCAGCAGCGAAGGGACTAGCGGGAATATGGCCGGGGAGCTGTTTTTT. It specifies CASSEGTSGNMAGELFF.

V gene TRBV6-1 combines with J gene TRBJ1-2; TRBD1 matches 8 bases. The CDR3 extends over 15 amino acids. J gave up 2 bases and V 3 bases, and 5 bases lay outside the gene matches. Looked up from germline, CDR1 is MNHNS and CDR2 is SASEGT. The CDR3 nucleotides are TGTGCCAGCAGTGAGGGGACAGGCCCCAACTATGGCTACACCTTC. Encoded protein: CASSEGTGPNYGYTF.

This clone has more than one count but fewer than ten. This chain uses TRBV19 with TRBJ2-2; possibly TRBD1 or TRBD2 for D (5 bases each). CDR3 length equals 17 residues. Germline-derived CDR1 and CDR2 are LNHDA and SQIVND (reference sequence). With 5 bases removed from V and 0 bases from J, the gap between germline ends came to 16 bases. CDR3 sequence reads: CASSLGTYPANTGELFF. The CDR3 nucleotides read TGTGCCAGTAGTTTGGGGACGTACCCCGCGAACACCGGGGAGCTGTTTTTT.

This clone appeared a few times. This chain connects TRBV25-1 to TRBJ1-2; 7 bases are shared with TRBD1. The CDR3 loop spans 15 amino acids. The V segment lost 6 bases and the J segment 2 bases; nucleotides outside the gene matches: 9. Germline assignment: CDR1 MGHDK and CDR2 SYGVNS. The CDR3 region has the DNA TGTGCCAGCAGAGGACAGGCCCGATTCAACTATGGCTACACCTTC. Translation gives CASRGQARFNYGYTF.

The J gene is TRBJ1-1, the V gene TRBV5-1, with D unclear. Germline V lookup: CDR1 SGHRS, CDR2 YFSETQ. This CDR3 has 14 residues. Trimming shortened V by 2 bases and J by 4 bases, and 12 bases separated the two germline ends. This CDR3 reads CASSLNPEGTEAFF. The CDR3 coding sequence is TGCGCCAGCAGCTTAAACCCGGAGGGCACTGAAGCTTTCTTT.

The chain couples TRBV28 to TRBJ2-1; 13 bases map to TRBD2. This CDR3 spans 15 amino acids. With 2 bases clipped from V and 6 bases from J, the junction kept 1 base outside the gene matches. CDR1 MDHEN and CDR2 SYDVKM come from the germline V gene. This CDR3 reads CASSLRLAGGNEQFF. DNA of the CDR3: TGTGCCAGCAGTTTACGACTAGCGGGAGGCAATGAGCAGTTCTTC.

This chain links TRBV29-1 with TRBJ2-1, with D maybe TRBD1 (5 bases). The CDR3 has 18 residues. V lost 4 bases to trimming and J lost 0 bases, with 22 bases between them. Germline V gene data show CDR1 as SQVTM and CDR2 as ANQGSEA. The CDR3 DNA is TGCAGCGTTGGACTTAACGACAGTTTTCTGAGCTCCTACAATGAGCAGTTCTTC. Its protein product is CSVGLNDSFLSSYNEQFF.

The V call is TRBV30, the J call TRBJ2-7, with 8 bases identical to TRBD1. The CDR3 contains 14 residues. Per the germline V gene, CDR1 is GTSNPN and CDR2 is SVGIG (reference sequence). V was pared by 5 bases and J by 5 bases, with 11 bases of the junction left unmatched. Here the CDR3 DNA reads TGTGCCTGGGACCCCGACAGGGGATTCAACGAGCAGTACTTC. Amino acids: CAWDPDRGFNEQYF.

The J gene is TRBJ2-7, the V gene TRBV28; 8 nucleotides align to TRBD1. Losses at the gene ends were 5 bases for V and 4 bases for J; bases not matched to a gene: 7. This CDR3 has 14 residues. Germline lookup yields CDR1 MDHEN and CDR2 SYDVKM. Here the CDR3 reads CASSGQGLGYEQYF. CDR3 bases: TGTGCCAGCAGTGGACAGGGTTTAGGTTACGAGCAGTACTTC.

The chain joins TRBV19 to TRBJ2-3, with TRBD2 matching 9 bases. CDR3 length: 16 residues. Trimming removed 4 bases from V and 3 bases from J; junction bases left unmatched: 8. Germline V gene lookup returns CDR1 LNHDA and CDR2 SQIVND (reference sequence). CDR3 sequence: CASSKASGTSTDTQYF. The DNA for the CDR3 is TGTGCCAGTAGTAAGGCTAGCGGGACTTCGACAGATACGCAGTATTTT.